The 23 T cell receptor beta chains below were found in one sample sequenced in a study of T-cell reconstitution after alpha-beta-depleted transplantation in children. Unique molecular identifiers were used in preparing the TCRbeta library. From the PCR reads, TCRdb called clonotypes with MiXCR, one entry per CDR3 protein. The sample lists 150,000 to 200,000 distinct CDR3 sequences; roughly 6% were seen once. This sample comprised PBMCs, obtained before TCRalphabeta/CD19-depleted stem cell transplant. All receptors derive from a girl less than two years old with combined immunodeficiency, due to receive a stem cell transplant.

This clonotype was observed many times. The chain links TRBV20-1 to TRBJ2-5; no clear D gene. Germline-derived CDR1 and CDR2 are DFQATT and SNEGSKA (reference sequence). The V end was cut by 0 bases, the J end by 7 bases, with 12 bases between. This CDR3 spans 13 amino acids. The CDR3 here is CSARDNPKGTQYF. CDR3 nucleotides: TGCAGTGCTAGAGATAACCCCAAGGGGACCCAGTACTTC.

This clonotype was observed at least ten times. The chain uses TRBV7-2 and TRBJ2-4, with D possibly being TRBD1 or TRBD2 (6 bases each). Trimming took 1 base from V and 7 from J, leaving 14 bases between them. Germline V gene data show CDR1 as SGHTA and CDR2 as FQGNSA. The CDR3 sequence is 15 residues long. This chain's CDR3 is CASSLEGGRSNIQYF. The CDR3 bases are TGTGCCAGCAGCTTAGAAGGGGGGAGGTCCAACATTCAGTACTTC.

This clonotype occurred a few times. The CDR3 protein is CASRFIGEADTQYF. The DNA of the CDR3 is TGTGCCAGCAGATTTATAGGGGAGGCAGATACGCAGTATTTT. The V and J genes are TRBV6-1 and TRBJ2-3; possible D gene TRBD2, 6 bases. The germline CDR1 and CDR2 sequences are MNHNS and SASEGT. V was clipped by 6 bases and J by 4 bases, with 14 bases between them. The CDR3 sequence is 14 residues long.

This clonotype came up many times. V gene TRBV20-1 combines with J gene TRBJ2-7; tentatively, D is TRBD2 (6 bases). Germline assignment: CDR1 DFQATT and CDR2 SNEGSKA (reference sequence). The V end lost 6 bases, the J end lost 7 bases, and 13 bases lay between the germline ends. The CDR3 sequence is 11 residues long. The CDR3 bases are TGCAGTGCATCGGGACTTGGGGAGCAGTACTTC. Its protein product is CSASGLGEQYF.

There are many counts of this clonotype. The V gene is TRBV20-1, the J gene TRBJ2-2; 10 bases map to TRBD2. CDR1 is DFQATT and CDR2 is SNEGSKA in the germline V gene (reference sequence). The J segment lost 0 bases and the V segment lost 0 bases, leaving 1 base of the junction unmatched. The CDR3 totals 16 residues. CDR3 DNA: TGCAGTGCTAGAGATCTAGCGGGGGCGAACACCGGGGAGCTGTTTTTT. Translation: CSARDLAGANTGELFF.

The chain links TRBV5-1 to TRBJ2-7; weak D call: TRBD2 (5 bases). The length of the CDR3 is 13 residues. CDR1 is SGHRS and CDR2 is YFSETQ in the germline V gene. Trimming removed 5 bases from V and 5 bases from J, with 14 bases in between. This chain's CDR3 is CASRLGGVHEQYF. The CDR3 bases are TGCGCCAGCAGACTAGGAGGAGTTCACGAGCAGTACTTC.

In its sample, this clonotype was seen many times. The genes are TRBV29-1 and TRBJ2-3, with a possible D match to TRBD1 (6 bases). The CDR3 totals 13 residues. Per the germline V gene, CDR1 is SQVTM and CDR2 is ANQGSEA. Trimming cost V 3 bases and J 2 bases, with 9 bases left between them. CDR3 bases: TGCAGCGTTGACCGGGACAACACAGATACGCAGTATTTT. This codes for CSVDRDNTDTQYF.

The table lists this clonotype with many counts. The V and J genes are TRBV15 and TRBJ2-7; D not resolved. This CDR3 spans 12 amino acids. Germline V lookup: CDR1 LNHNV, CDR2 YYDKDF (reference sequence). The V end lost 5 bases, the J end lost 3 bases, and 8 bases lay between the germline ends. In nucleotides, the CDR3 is TGTGCCACCAGCGTTTCCTACTACGAGCAGTACTTC. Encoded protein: CATSVSYYEQYF.

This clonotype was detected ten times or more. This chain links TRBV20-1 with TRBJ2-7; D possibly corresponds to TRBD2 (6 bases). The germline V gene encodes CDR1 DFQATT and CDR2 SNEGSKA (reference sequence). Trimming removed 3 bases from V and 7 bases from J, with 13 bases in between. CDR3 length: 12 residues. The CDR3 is CSARAGPGEQYF. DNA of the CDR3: TGCAGTGCTAGGGCGGGACCAGGGGAGCAGTACTTC.

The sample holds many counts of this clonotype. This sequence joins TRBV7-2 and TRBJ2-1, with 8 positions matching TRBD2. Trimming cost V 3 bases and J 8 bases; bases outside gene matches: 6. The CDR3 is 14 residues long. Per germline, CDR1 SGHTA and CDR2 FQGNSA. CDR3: CASSFGFSGDEQFF. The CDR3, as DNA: TGTGCCAGCAGCTTTGGGTTTAGCGGGGATGAGCAGTTCTTC.

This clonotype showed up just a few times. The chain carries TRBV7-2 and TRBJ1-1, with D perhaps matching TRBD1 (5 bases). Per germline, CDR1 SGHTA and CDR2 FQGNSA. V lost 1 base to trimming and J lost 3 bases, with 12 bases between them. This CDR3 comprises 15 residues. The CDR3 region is CASSLVGQRHTEAFF. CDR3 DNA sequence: TGTGCCAGCAGCTTAGTCGGACAACGACACACTGAAGCTTTCTTT.

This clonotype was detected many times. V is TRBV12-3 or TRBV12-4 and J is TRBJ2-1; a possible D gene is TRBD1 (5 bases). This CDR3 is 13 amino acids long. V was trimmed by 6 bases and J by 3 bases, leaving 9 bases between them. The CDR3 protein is CASSLDSYNEQFF. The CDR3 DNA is TGTGCCAGCAGCCTTGACAGCTACAATGAGCAGTTCTTC.

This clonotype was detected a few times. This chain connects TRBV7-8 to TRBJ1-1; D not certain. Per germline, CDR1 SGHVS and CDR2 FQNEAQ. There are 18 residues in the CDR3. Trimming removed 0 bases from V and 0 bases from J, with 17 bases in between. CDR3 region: CASSLARFGIRLNTEAFF. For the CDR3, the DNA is TGTGCCAGCAGCTTAGCCCGTTTCGGGATTAGACTGAACACTGAAGCTTTCTTT.

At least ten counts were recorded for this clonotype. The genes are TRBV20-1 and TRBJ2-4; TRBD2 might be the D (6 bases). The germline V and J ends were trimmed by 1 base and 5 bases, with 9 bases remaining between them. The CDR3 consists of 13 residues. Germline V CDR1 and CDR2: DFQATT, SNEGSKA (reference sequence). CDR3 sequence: CSARASGENIQYF. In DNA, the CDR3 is TGCAGTGCTAGAGCCTCGGGGGAAAACATTCAGTACTTC.

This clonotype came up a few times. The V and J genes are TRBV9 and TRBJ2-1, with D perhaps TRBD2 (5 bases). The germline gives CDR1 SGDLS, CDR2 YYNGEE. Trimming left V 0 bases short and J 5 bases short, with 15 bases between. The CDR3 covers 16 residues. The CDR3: CASSVGGSQTNNEQFF. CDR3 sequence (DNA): TGTGCCAGCAGCGTAGGAGGGAGTCAGACGAACAATGAGCAGTTCTTC.

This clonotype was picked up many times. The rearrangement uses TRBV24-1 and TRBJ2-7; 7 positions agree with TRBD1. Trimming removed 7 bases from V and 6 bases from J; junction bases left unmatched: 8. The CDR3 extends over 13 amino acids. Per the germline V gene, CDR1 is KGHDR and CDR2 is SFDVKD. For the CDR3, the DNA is TGTGCCACCAGCCGGACAGGCTATGGCGAGCAGTACTTC. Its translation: CATSRTGYGEQYF.

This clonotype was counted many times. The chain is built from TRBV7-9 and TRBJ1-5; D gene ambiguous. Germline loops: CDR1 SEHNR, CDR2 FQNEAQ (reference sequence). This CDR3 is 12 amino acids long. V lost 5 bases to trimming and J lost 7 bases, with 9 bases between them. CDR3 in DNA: TGTGCCAGCAGCCGTGGGGAGCAGCCCCAGCATTTT. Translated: CASSRGEQPQHF.

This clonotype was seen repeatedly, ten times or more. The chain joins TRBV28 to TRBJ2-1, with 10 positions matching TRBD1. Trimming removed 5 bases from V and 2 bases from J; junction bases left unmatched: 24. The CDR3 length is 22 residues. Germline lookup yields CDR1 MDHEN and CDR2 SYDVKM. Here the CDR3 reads CASSLHLKRFAPGQGTYNEQFF. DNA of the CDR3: TGTGCCAGCAGTCTCCACCTCAAGCGGTTCGCGCCGGGACAGGGGACCTACAATGAGCAGTTCTTC. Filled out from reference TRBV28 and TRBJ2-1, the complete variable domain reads DVKVTQSSRYLVKRTGEKVFLECVQDMDHENMFWYRQDPGLGLRLIYFSYDVKMKEKGDIPEGYSVSREKKERFSLILESASTNQTSMYLCASSLHLKRFAPGQGTYNEQFFGPGTRLTVL.

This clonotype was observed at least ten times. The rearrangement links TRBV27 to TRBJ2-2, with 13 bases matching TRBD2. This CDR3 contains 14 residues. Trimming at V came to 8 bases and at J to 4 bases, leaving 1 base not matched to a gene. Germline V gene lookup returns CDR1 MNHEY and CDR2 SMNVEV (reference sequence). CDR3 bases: TGTGCCAGCCGACTAGCGGGAGGCACCGGGGAGCTGTTTTTT. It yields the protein CASRLAGGTGELFF.

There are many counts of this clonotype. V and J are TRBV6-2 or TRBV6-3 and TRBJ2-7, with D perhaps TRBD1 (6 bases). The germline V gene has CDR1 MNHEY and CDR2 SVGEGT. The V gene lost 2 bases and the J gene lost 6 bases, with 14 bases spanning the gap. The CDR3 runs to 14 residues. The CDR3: CASSYDVAGVEQYF. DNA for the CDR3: TGTGCCAGCAGTTACGACGTGGCAGGGGTCGAGCAGTACTTC.

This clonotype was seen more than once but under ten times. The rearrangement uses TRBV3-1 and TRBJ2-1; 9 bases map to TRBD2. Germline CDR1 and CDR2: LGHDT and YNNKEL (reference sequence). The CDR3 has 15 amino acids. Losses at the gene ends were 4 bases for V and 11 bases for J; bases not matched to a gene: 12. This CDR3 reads CASSRRGGQTDQQFF. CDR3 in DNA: TGTGCCAGCAGCCGGCGGGGGGGGCAAACAGATCAGCAGTTCTTC.

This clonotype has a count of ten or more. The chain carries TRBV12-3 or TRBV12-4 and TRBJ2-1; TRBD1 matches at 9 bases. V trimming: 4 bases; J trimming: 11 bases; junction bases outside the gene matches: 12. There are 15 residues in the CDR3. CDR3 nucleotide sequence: TGTGCCAGCAGTTCCCGGGACAGGGTTTCCTGGCAGCAGTTCTTC. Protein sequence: CASSSRDRVSWQQFF.

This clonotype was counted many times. As DNA, the CDR3 is TGTGCCAGCAGCTTAGAATCTAGCGGGAGTACCTATACACCGTTCTTC. Protein sequence: CASSLESSGSTYTPFF. J is TRBJ2-1 and V is TRBV7-9; 10 bases are a match to TRBD2. The CDR3 runs 16 residues. With 1 base clipped from V and 15 bases from J, the junction kept 15 bases outside the gene matches. Germline loops: CDR1 SEHNR, CDR2 FQNEAQ (reference sequence).